The 25 T cell receptor beta chains below come from one sample, sequenced in a study of T cell repertoires in cytomegalovirus infection. TCRdb ran MiXCR on the reads and lists one entry per CDR3 protein. There are more than 85,000 distinct CDR3 sequences in the sample; 20% to 25% occur only once, and about two fifths lies in the top ten. Sequenced material: CD8+ T cells from PBMCs. Receptor source: a human donor in good health (CMV status not recorded). Some clones in this sample may be carry-over from other donors' samples.

This clonotype was detected many times. The chain combines TRBV7-2 with TRBJ1-1, with 7 positions matching TRBD1. Germline CDR1 and CDR2: SGHTA and FQGNSA. This CDR3 has 15 amino acids. J gave up 1 base and V 5 bases, and 7 bases lay outside the gene matches. CDR3: CASSRFRDRNTEAFF. The DNA of the CDR3 is TGTGCCAGCAGCAGATTCCGGGACAGGAACACTGAAGCTTTCTTT.

The table lists this clonotype with a few counts. The V call is TRBV7-3, the J call TRBJ2-1, with 10 bases that match TRBD2. CDR3 length: 15 residues. Germline assignment: CDR1 SGHTA and CDR2 FQGTGA. Losses at the gene ends were 2 bases for V and 4 bases for J; bases not matched to a gene: 2. CDR3 nucleotides: TGTGCCAGCAGCTTACTAGCGGGGGTTTACAATGAGCAGTTCTTC. Its translation is CASSLLAGVYNEQFF.

In the case of this clonotype: This could be a read error, since a much larger clone is one nucleotide away. V is TRBV7-9 and J is TRBJ1-1; D is unresolved. The length of the CDR3 is 12 residues. The germline V gene encodes CDR1 SEHNR and CDR2 FQNEAQ (reference sequence). The CDR3 here is CASSLNSDTAIF. CDR3 coding DNA: TGTGCCAGCAGCTTAAACTCCGACACTGCCATCTTT.

This clonotype has only one observation. The chain is built from TRBV7-9 and TRBJ2-5; D gene ambiguous. V dropped 4 bases and J dropped 7 bases, with 10 bases sitting between them. This CDR3 is 12 amino acids long. Germline lookup yields CDR1 SEHNR and CDR2 FQNEAQ (reference sequence). The CDR3 DNA follows: TGTGCCAGCAGCTCGCCACACGGGACCCAGTACTTC. Amino acids: CASSSPHGTQYF.

This clonotype was observed a handful of times. The chain employs TRBV12-3 or TRBV12-4 and TRBJ2-3; D is ambiguous. V lost 2 bases and J 2 bases, leaving 8 bases between the germline ends. The CDR3 loop spans 14 amino acids. CDR3 DNA sequence: TGTGCCAGCAGTTTATCGGCATCCACAGATACGCAGTATTTT. Its protein is CASSLSASTDTQYF.

This clonotype was seen ten or more times. The chain links TRBV7-9 to TRBJ2-1; D is unclear. Germline-derived CDR1 and CDR2 are SEHNR and FQNEAQ (reference sequence). V lost 4 bases and J lost 8, with 12 bases in between. The CDR3 is made up of 13 amino acids. In DNA, the CDR3 is TGTGCCAGCAGCTCCCCTGCAGGTGATGAGCAGTTCTTC. As protein: CASSSPAGDEQFF.

This chain uses TRBV11-3 with TRBJ2-2, with 8 bases that match TRBD2. This CDR3 region has 16 residues. V dropped 1 base and J dropped 6; count of bases not matched to a gene: 7. CDR1 SGHNT and CDR2 YENEEA come from the germline V gene. CDR3 in amino acids: CASSLVDGRDSGELFF. The DNA for the CDR3 is TGTGCCAGCAGCTTAGTGGACGGGAGGGACTCCGGGGAGCTGTTTTTT.

This clonotype was recorded many times. V is TRBV28 and J is TRBJ2-2; 8 bases are shared with TRBD1. The length of the CDR3 is 15 residues. V was pared by 5 bases and J by 4 bases, with 6 bases of the junction left unmatched. Germline CDR1 is MDHEN and CDR2 is SYDVKM. The CDR3 DNA reads TGTGCCAGCAGTCCCCGGACAGGGAGCACCGGGGAGCTGTTTTTT. This codes for CASSPRTGSTGELFF.

V gene TRBV7-8 combines with J gene TRBJ2-7; the D gene is possibly TRBD2 (5 bases). V lost 2 bases and J lost 2, with 7 bases in between. The CDR3 has 13 residues. Germline CDR1 is SGHVS and CDR2 is FQNEAQ. CDR3 residues: CASSLRGTYEQYF. In DNA form, the CDR3 reads TGTGCCAGCAGCTTACGGGGTACCTACGAGCAGTACTTC.

This clonotype was picked up many times. The chain joins TRBV7-2 to TRBJ2-3, with D unresolved. The CDR3 extends over 12 amino acids. V gave up 1 base and J gave up 5 bases, with 4 bases separating them. CDR1 SGHTA and CDR2 FQGNSA come from the germline V gene. Here the CDR3 DNA reads TGTGCCAGCAGCTTAGAACGAGATACGCAGTATTTT. The encoded protein is CASSLERDTQYF.

This clonotype was seen only a few times. The chain uses TRBV7-9 and TRBJ1-6, with D perhaps matching TRBD1 (5 bases). CDR1 is SEHNR and CDR2 is FQNEAQ in the germline V gene (reference sequence). V gave up 3 bases and J gave up 7 bases, with 19 bases separating them. The CDR3 has 17 amino acids. The CDR3 DNA reads as TGTGCCAGCAGCTTGGGGACCGCCGTTGTACTAAATTCACCCCTCCACTTT. Protein: CASSLGTAVVLNSPLHF. The entire variable domain, with the rest obtained from reference TRBV7-9 and TRBJ1-6, is as follows: DTGVSQNPRHKITKRGQNVTFRCDPISEHNRLYWYRQTLGQGPEFLTYFQNEAQLEKSRLLSDRFSAERPKGSFSTLEIQRTEQGDSAMYLCASSLGTAVVLNSPLHFGNGTRLTVT.

The chain has TRBV11-2 and TRBJ1-4; 8 bases align to TRBD1. The ends lost 5 bases at V and 5 bases at J; junction bases unmatched: 1. Germline loops: CDR1 SGHAT, CDR2 FQNNGV. The CDR3 contains 13 residues. The CDR3 protein is CASSRQGNEKLFF. The CDR3 DNA is TGTGCCAGCAGCCGACAGGGGAATGAAAAACTGTTTTTT. The full variable domain, its missing parts supplied by reference TRBV11-2 and TRBJ1-4, is EAGVAQSPRYKIIEKRQSVAFWCNPISGHATLYWYQQILGQGPKLLIQFQNNGVVDDSQLPKDRFSAERLKGVDSTLKIQPAKLEDSAVYLCASSRQGNEKLFFGSGTQLSVL.

In this sample, this clonotype turned up once. The V gene is TRBV29-1, the J gene TRBJ2-5; TRBD2 matches at 8 bases. Germline V lookup: CDR1 SQVTM, CDR2 ANQGSEA. With 5 bases clipped from V and 2 bases from J, the junction kept 7 bases outside the gene matches. The CDR3 sequence is 14 residues long. CDR3 sequence (DNA): TGCAGCGTTACCCCCGGGGGGGCTCAAGAGACCCAGTACTTC. It is translated as CSVTPGGAQETQYF.

This clonotype was counted at least ten times. The chain uses TRBV7-2 and TRBJ1-5, with 9 bases lining up with TRBD1. The ends lost 4 bases at V and 4 bases at J; junction bases unmatched: 8. This CDR3 comprises 16 residues. Germline V gene data show CDR1 as SGHTA and CDR2 as FQGNSA. CDR3 nucleotides: TGTGCCAGCAGCTCCGGACGGACAGGGGTGAATCAGCCCCAGCATTTT. Amino acids: CASSSGRTGVNQPQHF.

This clonotype was counted at least ten times. J is TRBJ2-3 and V is TRBV7-9; D possibly uses TRBD1 or TRBD2 (6 bases each). From germline, CDR1 is SEHNR and CDR2 FQNEAQ (reference sequence). CDR3 length: 14 amino acids. V was clipped by 5 bases and J by 4 bases, with 13 bases between them. The CDR3: CASSLGRGADTQYF. CDR3 nucleotides: TGTGCCAGCAGCCTAGGTAGGGGGGCAGATACGCAGTATTTT.

This clonotype occurred many times. The chain combines TRBV11-2 with TRBJ2-3; 7 nucleotides agree with TRBD1. The CDR3 has 14 amino acids. CDR1 is SGHAT, CDR2 FQNNGV, per germline. V shed 4 bases, J shed 2 bases, and the junction held 3 bases outside the gene matches. CDR3 residues: CASSSGQTTDTQYF. The CDR3 region has the DNA TGTGCCAGCAGCTCGGGACAGACCACAGATACGCAGTATTTT.

This clonotype was seen only a few times. The chain combines TRBV28 with TRBJ2-2, with 9 nucleotides matching TRBD1. V trimming: 4 bases; J trimming: 7 bases; junction bases outside the gene matches: 13. Looked up from germline, CDR1 is MDHEN and CDR2 is SYDVKM. The CDR3 length is 17 residues. CDR3 loop: CASSSIAGTGLVGELFF. For the CDR3, the DNA is TGTGCCAGCAGTTCTATCGCCGGGACAGGGTTGGTCGGGGAGCTGTTTTTT. Full variable domain (remainder filled in from reference TRBV28 and TRBJ2-2): DVKVTQSSRYLVKRTGEKVFLECVQDMDHENMFWYRQDPGLGLRLIYFSYDVKMKEKGDIPEGYSVSREKKERFSLILESASTNQTSMYLCASSSIAGTGLVGELFFGEGSRLTVL.

The V call is TRBV5-4, the J call TRBJ2-3; D might be TRBD2 (5 bases). The CDR3 loop spans 15 amino acids. V gave up 2 bases and J gave up 1 base, with 11 bases separating them. Per germline, CDR1 SGHNT and CDR2 YYREEE (reference sequence). The CDR3 here is CASSFEGVGTDTQYF. CDR3 sequence (DNA): TGTGCCAGCAGCTTTGAGGGAGTTGGCACAGATACGCAGTATTTT.

This clonotype has a handful of counts. V gene TRBV19 combines with J gene TRBJ2-2; D unclear. Germline-derived CDR1 and CDR2 are LNHDA and SQIVND (reference sequence). Deletions cut 5 bases from V and 6 bases from J, with 7 bases between. This CDR3 has 12 residues. The CDR3 region has the DNA TGTGCCAGTAGTTTACTGGCCGGGGAGCTGTTTTTT. Amino acid sequence: CASSLLAGELFF.

This clonotype was observed many times. This rearrangement joins TRBV4-3 to TRBJ2-5; D possibly corresponds to TRBD2 (6 bases). Germline V gene data show CDR1 as LGHNA and CDR2 as YSLEER. This CDR3 has 14 residues. V lost 1 base and J 2 bases, leaving 8 bases between the germline ends. The CDR3 DNA sequence: TGCGCCAGCAGCCAAGGTGGGGGGCAAGAGACCCAGTACTTC. Translated: CASSQGGGQETQYF.

The CDR3 DNA reads as TGTGCCAGCAGCTTGACGGGACTAGCGGAGGAGACCCAGTACTTC. Translation gives CASSLTGLAEETQYF. The chain links TRBV7-8 to TRBJ2-5; TRBD2 aligns across 11 bases. The germline V gene encodes CDR1 SGHVS and CDR2 FQNEAQ. V lost 3 bases and J lost 5; bases outside the gene matches: 5. The CDR3 extends over 15 amino acids.

The rearrangement uses TRBV5-1 and TRBJ2-7, with D hard to call. CDR3 length: 13 residues. Germline-derived CDR1 and CDR2 are SGHRS and YFSETQ. The V gene lost 0 bases and the J gene lost 7 bases, with 11 bases spanning the gap. CDR3 nucleotide sequence: TGCGCCAGCAGCTTGGGGCTAAGTCGGGAGCAGTACTTC. Its protein product is CASSLGLSREQYF.

The chain links TRBV11-2 to TRBJ2-2; 7 bases match TRBD1. Per germline, CDR1 SGHAT and CDR2 FQNNGV. The J segment lost 4 bases and the V segment lost 5 bases, leaving 10 bases of the junction unmatched. There are 16 residues in the CDR3. The chain's CDR3 is CASSAEGGRGTGELFF. In DNA, the CDR3 is TGTGCCAGCAGCGCAGAAGGGGGCAGAGGCACCGGGGAGCTGTTTTTT.

This clonotype was recorded a few times. The J gene is TRBJ2-5, the V gene TRBV7-2; tentatively, D is TRBD1 or TRBD2 (6 bases each). Germline CDR1 reads SGHTA; CDR2 reads FQGNSA. The ends were cut back, 1 base at V and 1 base at J, with 19 bases in the middle. The CDR3 consists of 18 residues. The CDR3 DNA reads TGTGCCAGCAGCTTAGGAACGGGGGCCTCGCCTTTCCAAGAGACCCAGTACTTC. Its translation is CASSLGTGASPFQETQYF.

The chain combines TRBV28 with TRBJ2-5, with a possible D match to TRBD2 (6 bases). The V end lost 6 bases, the J end lost 13 bases, and 18 bases lay between the germline ends. The CDR3 is 12 amino acids. Per the germline V gene, CDR1 is MDHEN and CDR2 is SYDVKM. The CDR3 bases are TGTGCCAGCAGGGATCCTCGGGGACTCGGGTACTTC. It yields the protein CASRDPRGLGYF.